This T cell receptor (beta chain) was sequenced in a study of blood T cell repertoires in COVID-19. This clone was observed a single time. Here immunoSEQ multiplex PCR was the method, and the copy in TCRdb shows in-frame clones only, minus some. Of 150,000 to 200,000 clones in the sample, 80% were seen once. The source material was peripheral blood. The sequence was obtained from a man between 70 and 80 years old with active or convalescent COVID-19.

CDR3 region: CASSQVYSTGNTIYF. DNA of the CDR3: TGTGCCAGCAGCCAAGTTTATAGTACTGGAAACACCATATATTTT. This chain connects TRBV4-2 to TRBJ1-3; no reliable D call. This CDR3 is built from 15 residues. In germline, CDR1 is LGHNA, CDR2 YNFKEQ. V was clipped by 1 base and J by 2 bases, with 9 bases between them.